Each of the 9 T cell receptor beta chains below was sequenced from the same sample in a study of T cell repertoires in cytomegalovirus infection. A single record per CDR3 protein comes from TCRdb applying MiXCR to the reads. The sample contains roughly 500,000 distinct CDR3 sequences, 16% of which appear only once. Sequencing input: CD8+ T cells from PBMCs. Every receptor here comes from a human donor in good health (CMV status not recorded). Some clones in this sample may be carry-over from other donors' samples.

The chain employs TRBV23-1 and TRBJ2-2; the D is unclear. TRBV23-1 qualifies as an ORF whose function is uncertain. This CDR3 spans 14 amino acids. The germline V and J ends were trimmed by 6 bases and 6 bases, with 14 bases remaining between them. CDR3 sequence: CASSHPVGSGELFF. CDR3 DNA: TGCGCCAGCAGCCACCCCGTAGGGTCCGGGGAGCTGTTTTTT.

This sequence joins TRBV4-1 and TRBJ2-7; a possible D gene is TRBD1 (6 bases). The CDR3 totals 14 residues. CDR1 is MGHRA and CDR2 is YSYEKL in the germline V gene. The V end was cut by 4 bases, the J end by 3 bases, with 13 bases between. The CDR3 DNA is TGCGCCAGCAGCCCTGCCAACAGGGACTACGAGCAGTACTTC. Its translation: CASSPANRDYEQYF.

This rearrangement joins TRBV20-1 to TRBJ2-2, with D unclear. V was clipped by 8 bases and J by 0 bases, with 10 bases between them. Germline V gene lookup returns CDR1 DFQATT and CDR2 SNEGSKA (reference sequence). The CDR3 has 13 residues. The CDR3 region has the DNA TGCAGTCGAGGCAAGGCGAACACCGGGGAGCTGTTTTTT. Protein sequence: CSRGKANTGELFF.

The chain combines TRBV30 with TRBJ1-3; D might be TRBD1 (6 bases). The CDR3 loop spans 18 amino acids. V lost 0 bases, J lost 2 bases, and 20 bases lay in between. CDR1 GTSNPN and CDR2 SVGIG come from the germline V gene (reference sequence). CDR3 coding DNA: TGTGCCTGGAGTGTCGGCGGGCCCACGGGGGCGCCTGGAAACACCATATATTTT. Translation gives CAWSVGGPTGAPGNTIYF.

This clonotype was seen only a few times. The genes are TRBV20-1 and TRBJ2-1; 12 nucleotides match TRBD2. CDR1 and CDR2 from the germline V gene are DFQATT and SNEGSKA (reference sequence). V was pared by 3 bases and J by 9 bases, with 15 bases of the junction left unmatched. This CDR3 comprises 17 residues. CDR3 sequence reads: CSARVEASGRAFAEQFF. DNA of the CDR3: TGCAGTGCTAGGGTTGAGGCTAGCGGGAGGGCCTTTGCTGAGCAGTTCTTC.

Many counts were recorded for this clonotype. V usage is TRBV7-9 and J usage is TRBJ2-1; 7 nucleotides line up with TRBD2. Losses at the gene ends were 4 bases for V and 3 bases for J; bases not matched to a gene: 3. Germline assignment: CDR1 SEHNR and CDR2 FQNEAQ (reference sequence). The CDR3 is 14 residues long. The CDR3 DNA reads as TGTGCCAGCAGCTCAAGCGGGGACTACAATGAGCAGTTCTTC. This sequence encodes CASSSSGDYNEQFF.

This clonotype was observed at least ten times. The rearrangement joins TRBV6-5 to TRBJ2-7; TRBD1 aligns across 7 bases. The germline V gene encodes CDR1 MNHEY and CDR2 SVGAGI. Losses at the gene ends were 6 bases for V and 3 bases for J; bases not matched to a gene: 5. The CDR3 is made up of 13 amino acids. The CDR3 region has the DNA TGTGCCAGCAGCTCGACAGGGTTCTACGAGCAGTACTTC. This translates into CASSSTGFYEQYF.

The chain uses TRBV29-1 and TRBJ2-1, with D perhaps assigned TRBD1 or TRBD2 (6 bases each). The CDR3 consists of 12 residues. CDR1 is SQVTM, CDR2 ANQGSEA, per germline. Trimming took 5 bases from V and 6 from J, leaving 11 bases between them. CDR3 nucleotide sequence: TGCAGCGTTCCGTGGGGGGCCAATGAGCAGTTCTTC. Its protein product is CSVPWGANEQFF.

There are a few counts of this clonotype. The chain couples TRBV7-9 to TRBJ2-1; D perhaps matches TRBD2 (6 bases). This CDR3 has 15 amino acids. The V and J ends lost 5 bases and 15 bases respectively, with 26 bases between them. CDR1 is SEHNR, CDR2 FQNEAQ, per germline (reference sequence). CDR3 nucleotides: TGTGCCAGCAGCCCCAACGGGGGTCGACGGCTAAGATGGTTCTTC. Its protein product is CASSPNGGRRLRWFF.